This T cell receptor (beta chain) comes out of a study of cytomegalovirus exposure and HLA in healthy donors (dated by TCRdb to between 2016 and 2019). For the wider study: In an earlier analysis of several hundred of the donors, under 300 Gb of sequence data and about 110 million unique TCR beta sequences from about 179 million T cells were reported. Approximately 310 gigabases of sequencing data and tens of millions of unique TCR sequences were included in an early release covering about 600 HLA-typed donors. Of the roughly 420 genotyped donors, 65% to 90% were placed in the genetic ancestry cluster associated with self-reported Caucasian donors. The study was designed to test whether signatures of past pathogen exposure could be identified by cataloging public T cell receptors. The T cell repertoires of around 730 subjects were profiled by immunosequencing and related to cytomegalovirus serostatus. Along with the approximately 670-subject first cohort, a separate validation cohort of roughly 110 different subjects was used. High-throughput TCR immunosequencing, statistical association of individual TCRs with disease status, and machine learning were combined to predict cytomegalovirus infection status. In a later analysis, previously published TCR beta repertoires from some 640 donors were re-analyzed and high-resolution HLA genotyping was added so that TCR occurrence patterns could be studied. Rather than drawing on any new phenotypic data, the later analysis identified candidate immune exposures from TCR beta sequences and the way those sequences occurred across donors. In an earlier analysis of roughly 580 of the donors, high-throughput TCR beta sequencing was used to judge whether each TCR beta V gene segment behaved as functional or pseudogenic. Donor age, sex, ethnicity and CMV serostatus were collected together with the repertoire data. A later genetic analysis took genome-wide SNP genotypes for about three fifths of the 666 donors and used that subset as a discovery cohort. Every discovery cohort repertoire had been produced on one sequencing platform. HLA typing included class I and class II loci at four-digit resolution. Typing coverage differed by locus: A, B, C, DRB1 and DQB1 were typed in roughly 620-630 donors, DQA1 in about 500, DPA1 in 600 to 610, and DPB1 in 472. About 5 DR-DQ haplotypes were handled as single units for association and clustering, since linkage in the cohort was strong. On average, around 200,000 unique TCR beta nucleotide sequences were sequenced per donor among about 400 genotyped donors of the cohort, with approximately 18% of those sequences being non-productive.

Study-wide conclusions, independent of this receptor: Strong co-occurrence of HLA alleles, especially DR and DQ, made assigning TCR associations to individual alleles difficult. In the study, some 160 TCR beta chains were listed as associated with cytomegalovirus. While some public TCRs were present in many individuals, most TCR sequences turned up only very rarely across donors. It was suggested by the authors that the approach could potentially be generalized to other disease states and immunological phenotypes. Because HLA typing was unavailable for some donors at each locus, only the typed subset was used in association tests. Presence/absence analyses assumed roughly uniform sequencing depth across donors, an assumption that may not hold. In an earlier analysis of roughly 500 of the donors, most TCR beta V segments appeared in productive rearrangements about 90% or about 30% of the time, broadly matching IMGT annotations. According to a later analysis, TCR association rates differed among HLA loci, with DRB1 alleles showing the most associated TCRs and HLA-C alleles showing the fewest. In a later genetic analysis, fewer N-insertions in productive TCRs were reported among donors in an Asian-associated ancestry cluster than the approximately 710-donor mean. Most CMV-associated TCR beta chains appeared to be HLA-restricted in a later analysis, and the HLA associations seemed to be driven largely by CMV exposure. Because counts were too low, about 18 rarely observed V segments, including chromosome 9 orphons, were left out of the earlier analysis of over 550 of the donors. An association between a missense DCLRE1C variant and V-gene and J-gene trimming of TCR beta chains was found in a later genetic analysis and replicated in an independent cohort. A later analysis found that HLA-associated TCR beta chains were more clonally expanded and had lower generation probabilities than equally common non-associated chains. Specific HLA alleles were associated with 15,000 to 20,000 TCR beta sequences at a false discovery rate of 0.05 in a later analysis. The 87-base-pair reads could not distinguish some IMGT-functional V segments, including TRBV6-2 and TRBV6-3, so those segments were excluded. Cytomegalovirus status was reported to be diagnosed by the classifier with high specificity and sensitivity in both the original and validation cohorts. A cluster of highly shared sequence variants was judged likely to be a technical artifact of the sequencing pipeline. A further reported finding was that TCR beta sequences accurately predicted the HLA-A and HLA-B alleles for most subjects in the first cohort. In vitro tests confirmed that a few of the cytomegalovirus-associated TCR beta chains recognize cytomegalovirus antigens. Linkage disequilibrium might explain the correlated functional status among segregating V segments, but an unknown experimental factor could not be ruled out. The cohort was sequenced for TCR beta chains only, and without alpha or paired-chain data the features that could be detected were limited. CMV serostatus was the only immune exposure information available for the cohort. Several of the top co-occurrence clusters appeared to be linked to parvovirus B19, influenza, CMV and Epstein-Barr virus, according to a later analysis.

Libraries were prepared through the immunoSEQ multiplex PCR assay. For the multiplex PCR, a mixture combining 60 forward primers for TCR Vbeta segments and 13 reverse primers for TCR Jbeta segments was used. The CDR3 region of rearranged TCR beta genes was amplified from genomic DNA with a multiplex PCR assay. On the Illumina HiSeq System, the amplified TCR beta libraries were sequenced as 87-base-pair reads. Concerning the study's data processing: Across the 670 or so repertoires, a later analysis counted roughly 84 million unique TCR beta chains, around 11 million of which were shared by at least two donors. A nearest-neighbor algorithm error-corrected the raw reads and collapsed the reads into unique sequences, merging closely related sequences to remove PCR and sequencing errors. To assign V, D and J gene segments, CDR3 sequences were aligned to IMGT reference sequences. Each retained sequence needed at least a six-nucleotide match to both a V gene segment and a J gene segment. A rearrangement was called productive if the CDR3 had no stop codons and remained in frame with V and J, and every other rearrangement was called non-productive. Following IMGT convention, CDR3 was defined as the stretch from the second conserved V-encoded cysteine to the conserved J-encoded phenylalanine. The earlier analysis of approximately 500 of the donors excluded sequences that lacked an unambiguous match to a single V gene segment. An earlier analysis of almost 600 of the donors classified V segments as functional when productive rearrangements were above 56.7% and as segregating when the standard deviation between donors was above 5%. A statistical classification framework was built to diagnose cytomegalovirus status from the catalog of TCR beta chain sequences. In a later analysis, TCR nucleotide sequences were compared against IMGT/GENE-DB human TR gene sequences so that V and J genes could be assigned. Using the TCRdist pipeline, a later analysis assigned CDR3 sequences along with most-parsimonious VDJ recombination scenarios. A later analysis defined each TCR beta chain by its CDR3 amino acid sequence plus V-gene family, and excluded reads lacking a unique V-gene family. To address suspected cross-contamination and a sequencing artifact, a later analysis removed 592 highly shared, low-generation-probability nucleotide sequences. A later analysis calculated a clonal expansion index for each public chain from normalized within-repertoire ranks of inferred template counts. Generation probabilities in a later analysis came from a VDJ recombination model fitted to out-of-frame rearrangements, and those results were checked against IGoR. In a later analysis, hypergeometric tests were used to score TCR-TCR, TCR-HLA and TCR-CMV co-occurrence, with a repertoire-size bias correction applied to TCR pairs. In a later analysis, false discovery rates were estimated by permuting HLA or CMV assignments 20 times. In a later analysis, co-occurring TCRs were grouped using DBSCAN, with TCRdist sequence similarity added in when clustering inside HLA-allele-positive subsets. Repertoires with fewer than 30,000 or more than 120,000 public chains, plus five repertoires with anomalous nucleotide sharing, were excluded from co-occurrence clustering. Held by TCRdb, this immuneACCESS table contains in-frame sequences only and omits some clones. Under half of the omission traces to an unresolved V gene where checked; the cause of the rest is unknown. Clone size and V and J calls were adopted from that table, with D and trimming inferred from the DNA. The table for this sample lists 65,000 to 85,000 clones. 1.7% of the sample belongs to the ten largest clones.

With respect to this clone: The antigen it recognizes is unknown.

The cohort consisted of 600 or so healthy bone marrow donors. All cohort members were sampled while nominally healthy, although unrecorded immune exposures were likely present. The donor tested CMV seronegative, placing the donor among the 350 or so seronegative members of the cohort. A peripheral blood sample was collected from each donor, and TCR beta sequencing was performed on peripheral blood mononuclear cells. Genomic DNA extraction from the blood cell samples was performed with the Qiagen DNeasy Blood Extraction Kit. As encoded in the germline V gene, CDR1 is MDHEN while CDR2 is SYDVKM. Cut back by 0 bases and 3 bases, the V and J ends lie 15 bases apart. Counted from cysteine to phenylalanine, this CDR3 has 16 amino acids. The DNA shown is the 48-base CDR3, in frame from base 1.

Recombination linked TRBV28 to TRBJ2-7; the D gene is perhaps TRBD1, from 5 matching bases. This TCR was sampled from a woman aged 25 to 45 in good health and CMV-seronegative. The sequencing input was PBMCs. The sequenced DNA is TGTGCCAGCAGTTTATGGGGAACAGGCCCATACTACGAGCAGTACTTC. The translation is CASSLWGTGPYYEQYF.